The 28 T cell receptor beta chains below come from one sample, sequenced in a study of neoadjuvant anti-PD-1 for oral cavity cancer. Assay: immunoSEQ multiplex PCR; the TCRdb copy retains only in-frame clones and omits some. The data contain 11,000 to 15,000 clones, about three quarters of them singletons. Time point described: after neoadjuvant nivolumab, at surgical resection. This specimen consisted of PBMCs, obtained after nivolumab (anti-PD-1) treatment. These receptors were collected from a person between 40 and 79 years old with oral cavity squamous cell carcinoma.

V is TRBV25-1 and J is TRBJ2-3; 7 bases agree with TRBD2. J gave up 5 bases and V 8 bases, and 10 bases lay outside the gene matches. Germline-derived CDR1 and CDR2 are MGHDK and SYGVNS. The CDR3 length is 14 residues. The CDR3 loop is CASGGDTAVDTQYF. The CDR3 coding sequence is TGTGCCAGCGGGGGGGATACGGCTGTAGATACGCAGTATTTT.

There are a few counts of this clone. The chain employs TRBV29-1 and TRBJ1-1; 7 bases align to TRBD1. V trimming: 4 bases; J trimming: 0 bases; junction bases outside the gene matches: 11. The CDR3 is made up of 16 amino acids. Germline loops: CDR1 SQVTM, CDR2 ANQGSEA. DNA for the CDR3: TGCAGCGTTGTGGGGGTGTCGGGACAGATGAACACTGAAGCTTTCTTT. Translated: CSVVGVSGQMNTEAFF.

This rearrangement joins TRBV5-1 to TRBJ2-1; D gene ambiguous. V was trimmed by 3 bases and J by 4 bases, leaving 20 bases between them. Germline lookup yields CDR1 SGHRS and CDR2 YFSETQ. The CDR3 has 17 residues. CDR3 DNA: TGCGCCAGCAGCTCTTCACTATCCCCTACCTTTTACAATGAGCAGTTCTTC. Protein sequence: CASSSSLSPTFYNEQFF.

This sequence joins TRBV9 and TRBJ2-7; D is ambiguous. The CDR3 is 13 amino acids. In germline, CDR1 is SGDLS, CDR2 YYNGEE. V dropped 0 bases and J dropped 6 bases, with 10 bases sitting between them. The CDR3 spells CASSVESSSEQYF. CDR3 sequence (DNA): TGTGCCAGCAGCGTAGAGAGTAGCTCCGAGCAGTACTTC.

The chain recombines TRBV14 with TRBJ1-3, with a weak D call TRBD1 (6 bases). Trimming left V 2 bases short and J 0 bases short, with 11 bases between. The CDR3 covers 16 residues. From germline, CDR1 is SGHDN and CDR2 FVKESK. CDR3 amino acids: CASSQLQGNSGNTIYF. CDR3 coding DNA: TGTGCCAGCAGCCAACTACAGGGTAACTCTGGAAACACCATATATTTT.

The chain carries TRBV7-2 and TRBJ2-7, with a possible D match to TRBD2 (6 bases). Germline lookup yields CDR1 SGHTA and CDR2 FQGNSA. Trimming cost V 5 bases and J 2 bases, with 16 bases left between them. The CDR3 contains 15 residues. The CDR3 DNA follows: TGTGCCAGCAGCCGACTCACGGGAGCCGCCTACGAGCAGTACTTC. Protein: CASSRLTGAAYEQYF.

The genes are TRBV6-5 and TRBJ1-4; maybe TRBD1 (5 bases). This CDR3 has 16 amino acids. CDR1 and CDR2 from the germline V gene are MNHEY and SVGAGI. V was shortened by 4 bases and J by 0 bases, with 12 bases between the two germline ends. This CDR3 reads CASSFRQSATNEKLFF. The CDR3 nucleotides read TGTGCCAGCAGTTTTCGACAGTCTGCAACTAATGAAAAACTGTTTTTT.

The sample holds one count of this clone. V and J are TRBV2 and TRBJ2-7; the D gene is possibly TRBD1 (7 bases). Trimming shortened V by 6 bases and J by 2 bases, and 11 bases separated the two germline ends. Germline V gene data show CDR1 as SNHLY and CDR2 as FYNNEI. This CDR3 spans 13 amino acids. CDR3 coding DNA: TGTGCCAGCAGCGCGGGACAGCCCTACGAGCAGTACTTC. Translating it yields CASSAGQPYEQYF.

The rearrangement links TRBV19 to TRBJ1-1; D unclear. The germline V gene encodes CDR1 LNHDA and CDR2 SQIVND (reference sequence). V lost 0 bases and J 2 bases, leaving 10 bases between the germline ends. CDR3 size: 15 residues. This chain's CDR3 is CASSIDPAPNTEAFF. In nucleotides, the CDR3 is TGTGCCAGTAGTATAGATCCGGCTCCAAACACTGAAGCTTTCTTT.

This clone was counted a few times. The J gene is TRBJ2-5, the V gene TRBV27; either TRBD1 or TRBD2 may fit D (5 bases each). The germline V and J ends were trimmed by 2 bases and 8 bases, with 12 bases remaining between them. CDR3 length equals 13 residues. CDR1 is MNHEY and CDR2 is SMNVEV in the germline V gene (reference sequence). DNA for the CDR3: TGTGCCAGCAGTTTAGGGACGGACCATACCCAGTACTTC. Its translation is CASSLGTDHTQYF.

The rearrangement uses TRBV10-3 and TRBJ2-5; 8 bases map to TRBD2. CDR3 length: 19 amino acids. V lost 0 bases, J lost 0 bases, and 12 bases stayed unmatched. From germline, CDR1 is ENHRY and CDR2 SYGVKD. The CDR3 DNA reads TGTGCCATCAGTGAGTCGCCCCTCGGGGTAGCGGGGTACCAAGAGACCCAGTACTTC. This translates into CAISESPLGVAGYQETQYF.

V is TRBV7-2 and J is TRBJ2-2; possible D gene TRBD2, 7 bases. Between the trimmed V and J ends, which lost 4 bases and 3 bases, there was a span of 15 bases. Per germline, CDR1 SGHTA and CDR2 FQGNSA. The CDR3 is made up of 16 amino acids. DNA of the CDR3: TGTGCCAGCAGCTGGAAGGGGGGGATTGACACCGGGGAGCTGTTTTTT. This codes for CASSWKGGIDTGELFF.

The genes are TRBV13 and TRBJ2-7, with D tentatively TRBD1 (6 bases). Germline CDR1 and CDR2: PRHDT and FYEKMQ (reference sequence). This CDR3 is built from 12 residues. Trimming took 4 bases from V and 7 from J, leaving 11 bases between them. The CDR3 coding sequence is TGTGCCAGCAGCTCCGACAGGTATGAGCAGTACTTC. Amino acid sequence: CASSSDRYEQYF.

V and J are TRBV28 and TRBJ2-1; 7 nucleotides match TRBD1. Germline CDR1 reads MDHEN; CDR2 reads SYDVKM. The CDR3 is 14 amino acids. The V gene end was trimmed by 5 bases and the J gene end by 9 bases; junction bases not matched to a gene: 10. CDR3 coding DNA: TGTGCCAGCAGTCCCCAAGACAGGGAGCGTGAGCAGTTCTTC. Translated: CASSPQDREREQFF.

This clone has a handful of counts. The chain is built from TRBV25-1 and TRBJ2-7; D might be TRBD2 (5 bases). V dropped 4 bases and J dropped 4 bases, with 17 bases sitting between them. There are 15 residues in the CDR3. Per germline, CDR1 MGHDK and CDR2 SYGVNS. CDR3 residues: CASSGEAAPGYEQYF. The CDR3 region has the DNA TGTGCCAGCAGTGGAGAGGCGGCCCCGGGGTACGAGCAGTACTTC.

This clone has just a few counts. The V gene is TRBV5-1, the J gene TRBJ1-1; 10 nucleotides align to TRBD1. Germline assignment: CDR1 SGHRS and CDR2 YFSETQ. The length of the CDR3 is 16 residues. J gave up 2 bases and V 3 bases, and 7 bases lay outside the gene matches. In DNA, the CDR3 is TGCGCCAGCAGCTCCCCCGGGACAGGGGTCAACACTGAAGCTTTCTTT. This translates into CASSSPGTGVNTEAFF.

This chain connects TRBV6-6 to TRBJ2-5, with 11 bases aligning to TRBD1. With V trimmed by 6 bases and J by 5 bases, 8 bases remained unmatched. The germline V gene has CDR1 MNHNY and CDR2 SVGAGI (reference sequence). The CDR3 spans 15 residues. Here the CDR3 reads CASSLRDRGWETQYF. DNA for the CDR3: TGTGCCAGCAGCCTCCGGGACAGGGGGTGGGAGACCCAGTACTTC.

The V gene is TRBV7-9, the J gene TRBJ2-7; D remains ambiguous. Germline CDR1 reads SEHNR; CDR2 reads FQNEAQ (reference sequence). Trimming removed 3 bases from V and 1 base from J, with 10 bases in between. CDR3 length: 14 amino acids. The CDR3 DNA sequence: TGTGCCAGCAGCTTGCCCGACCAATCCTACGAGCAGTACTTC. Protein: CASSLPDQSYEQYF.

CDR3 in amino acids: CASSLRGQVFSNTEAFF. The CDR3 region has the DNA TGTGCCAGCAGCCTCCGTGGGCAGGTTTTTTCGAACACTGAAGCTTTCTTT. V gene TRBV5-8 combines with J gene TRBJ1-1; D is uncertain. CDR3 length equals 17 residues. Trimming took 4 bases from V and 1 from J, leaving 20 bases between them. Germline assignment: CDR1 SGHTS and CDR2 YDEGEE.

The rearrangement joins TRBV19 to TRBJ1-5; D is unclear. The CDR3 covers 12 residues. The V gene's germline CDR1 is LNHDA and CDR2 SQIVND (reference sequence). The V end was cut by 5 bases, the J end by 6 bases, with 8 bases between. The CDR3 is CASSLPRQPQHF. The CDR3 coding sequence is TGTGCCAGTAGTCTACCCCGTCAGCCCCAGCATTTT. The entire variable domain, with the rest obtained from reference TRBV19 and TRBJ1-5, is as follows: DGGITQSPKYLFRKEGQNVTLSCEQNLNHDAMYWYRQDPGQGLRLIYYSQIVNDFQKGDIAEGYSVSREKKESFPLTVTSAQKNPTAFYLCASSLPRQPQHFGDGTRLSIL.

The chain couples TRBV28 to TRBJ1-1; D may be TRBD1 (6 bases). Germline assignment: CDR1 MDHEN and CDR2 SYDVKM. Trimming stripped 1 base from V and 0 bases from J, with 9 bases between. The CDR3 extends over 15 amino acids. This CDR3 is CASSLLTGLNTEAFF. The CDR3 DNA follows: TGTGCCAGCAGTTTATTGACAGGATTGAACACTGAAGCTTTCTTT.

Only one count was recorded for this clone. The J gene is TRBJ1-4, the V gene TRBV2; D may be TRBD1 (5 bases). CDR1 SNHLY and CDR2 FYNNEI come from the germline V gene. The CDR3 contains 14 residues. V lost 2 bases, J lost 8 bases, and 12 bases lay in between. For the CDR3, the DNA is TGTGCCAGCAGTGAACAAGGGGACGGGGAAAAACTGTTTTTT. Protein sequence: CASSEQGDGEKLFF.

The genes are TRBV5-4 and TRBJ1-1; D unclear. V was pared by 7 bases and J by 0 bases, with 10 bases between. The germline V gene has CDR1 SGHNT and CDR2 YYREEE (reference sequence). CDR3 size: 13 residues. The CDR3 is CASGLDLNTEAFF. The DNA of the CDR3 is TGTGCCAGCGGGTTGGACTTGAACACTGAAGCTTTCTTT.

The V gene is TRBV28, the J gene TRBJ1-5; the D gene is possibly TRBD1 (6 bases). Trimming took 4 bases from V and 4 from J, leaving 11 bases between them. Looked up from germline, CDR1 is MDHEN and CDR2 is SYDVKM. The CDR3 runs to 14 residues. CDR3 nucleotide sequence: TGTGCCAGCAGTTCAGCAGGGGTGAATCAGCCCCAGCATTTT. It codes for CASSSAGVNQPQHF.

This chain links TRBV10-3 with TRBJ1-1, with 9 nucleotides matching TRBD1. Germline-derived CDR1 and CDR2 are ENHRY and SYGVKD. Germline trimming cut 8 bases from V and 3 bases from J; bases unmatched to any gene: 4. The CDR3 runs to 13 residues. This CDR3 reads CAIGDRADTEAFF. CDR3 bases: TGTGCCATCGGGGACAGGGCGGACACTGAAGCTTTCTTT.

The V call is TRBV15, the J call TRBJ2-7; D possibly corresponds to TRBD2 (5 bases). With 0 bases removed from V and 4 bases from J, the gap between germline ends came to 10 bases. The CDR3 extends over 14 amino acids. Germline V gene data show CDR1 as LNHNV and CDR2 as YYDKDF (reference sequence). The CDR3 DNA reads TGTGCCACCAGCAGAGATGAGGGTTCGTACGAGCAGTACTTC. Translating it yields CATSRDEGSYEQYF. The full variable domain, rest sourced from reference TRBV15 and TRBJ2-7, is DAMVIQNPRYQVTQFGKPVTLSCSQTLNHNVMYWYQQKSSQAPKLLFHYYDKDFNNEADTPDNFQSRRPNTSFCFLDIRSPGLGDTAMYLCATSRDEGSYEQYFGPGTRLTVT.

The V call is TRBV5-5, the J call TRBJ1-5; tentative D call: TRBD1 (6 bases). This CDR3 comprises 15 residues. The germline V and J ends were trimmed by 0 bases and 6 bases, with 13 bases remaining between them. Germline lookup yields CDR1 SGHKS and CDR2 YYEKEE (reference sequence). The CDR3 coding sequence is TGTGCCAGCAGCTTGGAGGGAGGGGGGCGTCAGCCCCAGCATTTT. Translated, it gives CASSLEGGGRQPQHF.

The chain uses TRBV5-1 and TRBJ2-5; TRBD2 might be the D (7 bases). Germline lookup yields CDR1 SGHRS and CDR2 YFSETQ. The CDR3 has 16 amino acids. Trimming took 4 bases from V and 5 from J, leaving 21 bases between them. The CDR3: CASSPDGSGGGETQYF. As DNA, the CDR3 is TGCGCCAGCAGCCCGGACGGGTCGGGGGGCGGGGAGACCCAGTACTTC.